This record looks at one TCR beta chain sequence and its context. V was clipped by 4 bases and J by 0 bases; unmatched bases: 4. The CDR3 length is 15 residues. In germline, CDR1 is SGHTA, CDR2 FQGNSA. This specimen comes from a study of blood T cell repertoires in COVID-19. Background on the study: Collection of acute and convalescent COVID-19 samples took place in the United States, Italy and Spain.

Cohort assignment relied on participant-reported clinical history. Donors in Cohort 3 who had recovered were those with two negative PCRs, healthcare professional clearance, or resolution of their symptoms. Original analysis: Reference gene primer amplification gave estimated nucleated cell counts. Assay used: immunoSEQ multiplex PCR; TCRdb lists only in-frame clones, some missing. From that table come the V and J calls and clone size; the DNA was used to work out D and trimming. This table has 140,000 to 150,000 clones, 78% appearing once. The chain couples TRBV7-2 to TRBJ1-1; TRBD1 agrees at 8 bases. This clonotype originated in a woman aged 45 to 65 who had recovered from COVID-19. The material sequenced was PBMCs or T cells enriched from blood (not recorded which). The CDR3 DNA sequence: TGTGCCAGCAGCTCACGGGACAGGATGAACACTGAAGCTTTCTTT. Its protein product is CASSSRDRMNTEAFF.